This T cell receptor beta chain was identified in a study of blood T cells in healthy people across ages. The ends were cut back, 1 base at V and 5 bases at J, with 9 bases in the middle. This CDR3 has 14 amino acids. Germline V gene lookup returns CDR1 MNHNS and CDR2 SASEGT. This clonotype was recorded a few times. With a J-beta primer mix and a sample-barcoded 5' primer, a second PCR ran about 7 to 11 cycles. TCRdb analysed the 5' RACE reads with MiXCR anew, one entry per CDR3 protein. Of about 1.6 million distinct CDR3 sequences in the sample, 34% were seen once. The TCR comes from a woman in her thirties in good health. The J gene is TRBJ2-1, the V gene TRBV6-1; D is unclear. The sequencing input was blood. In nucleotides, the CDR3 is TGTGCCAGCAGTGAAGATCTCTGGAACAATGAGCAGTTCTTC. It specifies CASSEDLWNNEQFF.